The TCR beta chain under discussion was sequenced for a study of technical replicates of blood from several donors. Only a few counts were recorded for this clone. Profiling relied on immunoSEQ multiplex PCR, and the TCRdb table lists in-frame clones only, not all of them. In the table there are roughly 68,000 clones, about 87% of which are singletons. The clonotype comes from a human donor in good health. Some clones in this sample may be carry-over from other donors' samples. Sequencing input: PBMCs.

In nucleotides, the CDR3 is TGTGCCAGCAGTTACCAGGGGGGTGAAGCTTTCTTT. This encodes CASSYQGGEAFF. V gene TRBV7-9 combines with J gene TRBJ1-1; 7 positions agree with TRBD1. V gave up 6 bases and J gave up 7 bases; unmatched junction bases: 5. The germline gives CDR1 SEHNR, CDR2 FQNEAQ (reference sequence). This CDR3 comprises 12 residues.